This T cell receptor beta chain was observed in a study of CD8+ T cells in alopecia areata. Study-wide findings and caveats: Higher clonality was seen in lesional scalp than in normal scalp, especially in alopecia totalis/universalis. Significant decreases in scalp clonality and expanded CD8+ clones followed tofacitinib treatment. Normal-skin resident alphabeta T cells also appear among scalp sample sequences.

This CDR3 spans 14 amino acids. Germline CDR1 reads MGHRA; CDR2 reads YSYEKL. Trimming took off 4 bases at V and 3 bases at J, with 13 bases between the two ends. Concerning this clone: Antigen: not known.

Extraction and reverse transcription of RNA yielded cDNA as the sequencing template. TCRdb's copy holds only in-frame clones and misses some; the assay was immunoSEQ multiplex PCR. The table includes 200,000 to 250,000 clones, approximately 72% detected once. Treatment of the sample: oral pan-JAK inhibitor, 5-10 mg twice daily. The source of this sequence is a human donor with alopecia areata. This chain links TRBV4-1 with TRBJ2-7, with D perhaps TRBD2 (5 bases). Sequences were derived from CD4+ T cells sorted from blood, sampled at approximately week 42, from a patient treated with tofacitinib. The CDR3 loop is CASSPRGGNYEQYF. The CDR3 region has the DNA TGCGCCAGCAGCCCCCGTGGAGGAAACTACGAGCAGTACTTC.